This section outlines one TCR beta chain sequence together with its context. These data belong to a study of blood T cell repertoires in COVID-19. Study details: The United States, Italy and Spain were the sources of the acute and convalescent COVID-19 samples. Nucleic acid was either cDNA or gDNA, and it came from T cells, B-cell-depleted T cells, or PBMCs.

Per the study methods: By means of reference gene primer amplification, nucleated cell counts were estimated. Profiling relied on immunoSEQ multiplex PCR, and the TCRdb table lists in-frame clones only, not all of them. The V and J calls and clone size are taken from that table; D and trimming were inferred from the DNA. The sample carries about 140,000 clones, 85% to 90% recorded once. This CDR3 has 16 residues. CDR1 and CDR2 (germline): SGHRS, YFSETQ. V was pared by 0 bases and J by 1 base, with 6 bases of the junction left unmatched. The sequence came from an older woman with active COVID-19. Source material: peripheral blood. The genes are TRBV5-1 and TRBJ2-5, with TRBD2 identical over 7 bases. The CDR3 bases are TGCGCCAGCAGCTTGGCCCGCCCGGGGGGCCAAGAGACCCAGTACTTC. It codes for CASSLARPGGQETQYF.